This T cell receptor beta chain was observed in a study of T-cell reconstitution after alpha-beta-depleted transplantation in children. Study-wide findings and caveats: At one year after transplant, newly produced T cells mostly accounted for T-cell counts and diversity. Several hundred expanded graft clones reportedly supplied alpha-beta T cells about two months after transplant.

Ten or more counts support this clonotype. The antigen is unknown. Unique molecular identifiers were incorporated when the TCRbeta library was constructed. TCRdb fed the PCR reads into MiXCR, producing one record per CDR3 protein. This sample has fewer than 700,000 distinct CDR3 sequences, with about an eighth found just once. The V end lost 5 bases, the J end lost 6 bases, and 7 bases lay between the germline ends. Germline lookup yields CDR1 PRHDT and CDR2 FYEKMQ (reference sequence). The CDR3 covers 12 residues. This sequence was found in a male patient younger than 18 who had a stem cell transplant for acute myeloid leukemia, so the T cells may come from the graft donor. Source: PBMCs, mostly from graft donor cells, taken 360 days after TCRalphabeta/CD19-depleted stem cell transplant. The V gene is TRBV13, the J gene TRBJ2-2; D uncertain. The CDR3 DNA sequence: TGTGCCAGCAGCGATAGAGCCGGGGAGCTGTTTTTT. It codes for CASSDRAGELFF.